Listed below are T cell receptor beta chains from one sample, sequenced in a study of tumor and adjacent non-tumor tissue in lung cancer. TCRdb used MiXCR to reprocess the multiplex PCR reads, holding one entry per CDR3 protein. The table has fewer than 120,000 distinct CDR3 sequences, about 80% seen once. Sequenced material: lung tumor tissue. The receptors here all came from a man aged 65 to 85 with non-small cell lung cancer. The CDR3 runs from the conserved cysteine through the conserved F or W. Fields, in order: V gene, D gene, clone size, J gene, CDR3 DNA, CDR3 protein. D genes are given only for firm matches. The size of a clone is reported for some rows only, either as once, few or many, or as a class for expanded clones.

TRBV4-1	TRBD2	-	TRBJ2-5	TGCGCCAGCAGCCAAGATGATAGCGGGGGGACCTGGGGGACCCAGTACTTC	CASSQDDSGGTWGTQYF
TRBV28	-	-	TRBJ2-5	TGTGCCAGCAGTACGAGGGCGCTTCCCCCCCAAGAGACCAAGTCCTTC	CASSTRALPPQETKSF
TRBV29-1	-	-	TRBJ2-4	TGTAGCGTTGAAGTATCGTCCGCGCTAGCCAAATACATTCAGTACTTC	CSVEVSSALAKYIQYF
TRBV6-1	TRBD2	-	TRBJ2-7	TGTGCCAGCAGTGAATTAGCGGGAGGCCCTTCGACGCCTGGAGAGCAGTACTTC	CASSELAGGPSTPGEQYF
TRBV7-8	TRBD2	-	TRBJ2-3	TGTGCCAGCAGCTTAATTAGGACTAGCGGGAGAACAGATACGCAGTATTTT	CASSLIRTSGRTDTQYF
TRBV12-3/TRBV12-4	-	few	TRBJ2-7	TGTGCCAGCAGTTTGGGCGGCACCTACGAGCATTACTTC	CASSLGGTYEHYF
TRBV20-1	-	-	TRBJ1-3	TGCAGTGGTAGAGCTAGCAGCTCTGGAAACAGCATATATTTT	CSGRASSSGNSIYF
TRBV29-1	-	-	TRBJ1-2	TGCAGTGCCGAGAGAGGAAAGGCTAGCTATGGCTACATCTTC	CSAERGKASYGYIF
TRBV5-6	-	once	TRBJ1-5	-	CANSSTFGQGTDQPQHF
TRBV20-1	TRBD2	-	TRBJ2-3	TGCAGTGTTCCCCGGGCTAGCGGGGGCCTCAGAGATACGCAGTATTTT	CSVPRASGGLRDTQYF
TRBV4-2	-	once	TRBJ1-5	TGTGCCAGCAGCCGTGACACTCATAGCAAACAGCCCCAGCATTTC	CASSRDTHSKQPQHF
TRBV11-2	-	-	TRBJ1-4	TGTGCCAGCAGCAGAAATGGGACAAGTAGTGAAAAACCGTTTTTT	CASSRNGTSSEKPFF
TRBV7-6	-	-	TRBJ1-1	TGTGCCAGCAGCTTAATTGTGGCAGGCGAAGCTTTCTTT	CASSLIVAGEAFF
TRBV2	-	-	TRBJ2-7	TGTGCCATCAGGACAGAGAGTTATGAGCAGTACTTC	CAIRTESYEQYF
TRBV13	-	-	TRBJ2-7	TGTGCCAGCAGCCAACTAAAACCAGCGGAGCAATACTTC	CASSQLKPAEQYF
TRBV29-1	-	-	TRBJ2-1	TGCAGTGTTGAACTCTATGACAACGGAGCGGACAATGAGCAGTTCTTC	CSVELYDNGADNEQFF
TRBV12-3/TRBV12-4	-	-	TRBJ2-7	TGTGCCAGCAGTCTGGGCAACACCTACGAGCAGTACTTC	CASSLGNTYEQYF
TRBV4-1	TRBD2	-	TRBJ2-1	TGCGCCAGCAGCCACGGGGGGTTTTATGGTAATGTGCAGTTCTTC	CASSHGGFYGNVQFF
TRBV24-1	-	-	TRBJ2-1	TGTGCCACCAGTGATATAAGCCATGGGGTCTACAATGAGCAATTCTTC	CATSDISHGVYNEQFF
TRBV6-5	TRBD1	-	TRBJ1-2	TGTGCTAGCACTTTAGACAGGGAGGGTGGCTACGCCTTC	CASTLDREGGYAF
TRBV10-2	-	-	TRBJ2-5	TGCGCCACCCAGGGAGATGCAACGAGGGGTGGGGAGACCCAGAATTTC	CATQGDATRGGETQNF
TRBV29-1	TRBD2	-	TRBJ2-1	TGTAGCGTTGAGGGAATCCCCTATCGGGACTACAATGAGCGGTTCTTC	CSVEGIPYRDYNERFF
TRBV11-3	-	-	TRBJ2-1	TGTGCCAGCAGTTTAGATCTCACTGGGGGCAGGGGTGAGCAGTTCTTC	CASSLDLTGGRGEQFF
TRBV11-1	-	-	TRBJ2-1	TGTGCCAGCAGCTTAGTTACCAGGCTCAATGAGCAGTTCTTC	CASSLVTRLNEQFF
TRBV11-2	-	-	TRBJ2-1	TGCGCCAGCAGCTTACATGCGCGGGATTGGGCCTCCTGCAATGAGCAGTTCTTC	CASSLHARDWASCNEQFF
TRBV7-2	TRBD2	few	TRBJ2-3	TGTGCCAGCAGCTTAAGCGGGAGGGCGGGAGATACGCAGTATTTT	CASSLSGRAGDTQYF
TRBV11-2	-	many	TRBJ1-3	TGTGCCAGCTCGGGTGGGGCGCTGGGAAACACCATATATTTT	CASSGGALGNTIYF
TRBV12-3/TRBV12-4	-	-	TRBJ2-1	TGTGCCAGCAGTTTGTCGCAGGAGGGCAATGAGCAGATCTTC	CASSLSQEGNEQIF
TRBV14	-	-	TRBJ1-1	TGTGCCAGCAGCCTAGGACAAGGGAACACTGAATCTTTCTTT	CASSLGQGNTESFF
TRBV4-1	TRBD1	many	TRBJ1-6	TGCGCCAGCAGCCAAGGGTCGGGACAGGGATCACCCCTCCACTTT	CASSQGSGQGSPLHF
TRBV6-5	TRBD1	-	TRBJ1-1	TGTGCCAGCAGTTACATTCGGACCGGGACAGGCGAAGCTTTTTTT	CASSYIRTGTGEAFF
TRBV11-3	-	-	TRBJ1-1	TGTGCCAGCACCTTCAGGGTGAATACTGAAGCTTTATTT	CASTFRVNTEALF
TRBV18	-	-	TRBJ1-1	TGTGCCAGCTCTCAGGGAATGGGCACTGAAGCTTTCTTT	CASSQGMGTEAFF
TRBV4-3	-	-	TRBJ2-5	TGCACCAGCAACCAAGCCGGAGGGGTGGGACAGGAGACCCAGTACTTC	CTSNQAGGVGQETQYF
TRBV29-1	-	-	TRBJ2-4	TGCATCGTTGAACCTATGGGTTTCGACATTCAGTACTTC	CIVEPMGFDIQYF
TRBV6-5	-	-	TRBJ2-5	TGTGCCAGCAGGTACTCGGTAGTGGGGGAAAAAGAGACCCAGTACTTC	CASRYSVVGEKETQYF
TRBV6-1	-	once	TRBJ1-1	TGTGCCAACAGTGAAGACGCCATCTGGAACACTGAAGCTTTCTTT	CANSEDAIWNTEAFF
TRBV4-2	-	-	TRBJ2-2	TGCGACAGCAGCCAAGATCCAACCGGGGAGCTGTTTTTT	CDSSQDPTGELFF
TRBV28	-	-	TRBJ2-4	TGTACCAGCAGTCACTTTCCTCTAGCCAAAAACATACAGTACTTC	CTSSHFPLAKNIQYF
TRBV20-1	-	-	TRBJ2-2	TGCAGTACTAGAGAGCCGGGCACCGGGGAGCTGTTTTTT	CSTREPGTGELFF